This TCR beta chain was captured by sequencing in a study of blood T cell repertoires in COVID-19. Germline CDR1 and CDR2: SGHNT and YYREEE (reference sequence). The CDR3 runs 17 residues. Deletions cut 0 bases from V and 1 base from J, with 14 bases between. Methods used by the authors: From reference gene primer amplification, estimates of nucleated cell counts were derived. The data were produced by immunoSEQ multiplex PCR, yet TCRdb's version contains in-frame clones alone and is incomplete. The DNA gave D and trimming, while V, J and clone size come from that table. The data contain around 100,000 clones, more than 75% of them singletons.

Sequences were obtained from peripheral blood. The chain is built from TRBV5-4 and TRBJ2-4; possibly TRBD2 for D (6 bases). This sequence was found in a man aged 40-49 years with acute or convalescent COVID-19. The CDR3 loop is CASSLGHTGVAKNIQYF. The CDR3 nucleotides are TGTGCCAGCAGCTTGGGGCATACGGGGGTGGCCAAAAACATTCAGTACTTC.